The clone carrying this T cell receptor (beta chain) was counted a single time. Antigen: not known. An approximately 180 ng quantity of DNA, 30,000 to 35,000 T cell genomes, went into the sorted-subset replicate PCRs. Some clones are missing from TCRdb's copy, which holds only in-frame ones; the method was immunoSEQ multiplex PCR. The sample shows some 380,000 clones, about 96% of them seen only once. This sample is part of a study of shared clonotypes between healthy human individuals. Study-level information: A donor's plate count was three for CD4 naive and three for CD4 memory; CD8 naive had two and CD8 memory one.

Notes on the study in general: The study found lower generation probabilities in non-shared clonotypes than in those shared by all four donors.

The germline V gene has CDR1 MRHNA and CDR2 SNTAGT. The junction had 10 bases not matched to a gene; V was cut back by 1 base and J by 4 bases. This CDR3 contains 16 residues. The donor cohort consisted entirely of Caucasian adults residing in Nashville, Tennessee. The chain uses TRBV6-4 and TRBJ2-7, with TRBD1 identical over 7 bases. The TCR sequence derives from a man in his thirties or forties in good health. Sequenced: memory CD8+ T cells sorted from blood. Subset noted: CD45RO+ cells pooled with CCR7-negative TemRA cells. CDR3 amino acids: CASSDFTSGQPYEQYF. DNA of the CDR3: TGTGCCAGCAGTGACTTTACCTCGGGACAGCCATACGAGCAGTACTTC.